This TCR beta chain appears in the sequencing data of a study of persistence of HIV-infected CD4 T cells. Overall study context: Isolated cells were CMV- and HIV-1 Gag-responding CD4+ T cells. A couple of participants gave one leukapheresis sample; others gave up to about 180 mL blood repeatedly.

The immunoSEQ assay was version 4, run in survey mode. TCRdb's copy holds only in-frame clones and misses some; the assay was immunoSEQ multiplex PCR. The table includes tens of thousands of clones, around 80% detected once. Stimulation used approximately 10 ug/mL lysate from CMV-infected fibroblasts. Sorted nonresponding memory CD4+ T cells were CD40L-negative, CD69-negative, CD45RO-high. This CDR3 spans 12 amino acids. CDR1 and CDR2 (germline): KGHSH, LQKENI. The ends were cut back, 4 bases at V and 4 bases at J, with 7 bases in the middle. As regards this clone: Its antigen is currently unknown.

This chain links TRBV18 with TRBJ1-2; weak D call: TRBD1 (5 bases). The source was CD4+ T cells sorted from PBMCs after approximately 19-hour stimulation, collected from a patient who received antiretroviral therapy. The origin of this receptor is an adult man with HIV who was CMV-seropositive. In DNA, the CDR3 is TGTGCCAGCTCACGGGACTTCTATGGCTACACCTTC. Protein: CASSRDFYGYTF.